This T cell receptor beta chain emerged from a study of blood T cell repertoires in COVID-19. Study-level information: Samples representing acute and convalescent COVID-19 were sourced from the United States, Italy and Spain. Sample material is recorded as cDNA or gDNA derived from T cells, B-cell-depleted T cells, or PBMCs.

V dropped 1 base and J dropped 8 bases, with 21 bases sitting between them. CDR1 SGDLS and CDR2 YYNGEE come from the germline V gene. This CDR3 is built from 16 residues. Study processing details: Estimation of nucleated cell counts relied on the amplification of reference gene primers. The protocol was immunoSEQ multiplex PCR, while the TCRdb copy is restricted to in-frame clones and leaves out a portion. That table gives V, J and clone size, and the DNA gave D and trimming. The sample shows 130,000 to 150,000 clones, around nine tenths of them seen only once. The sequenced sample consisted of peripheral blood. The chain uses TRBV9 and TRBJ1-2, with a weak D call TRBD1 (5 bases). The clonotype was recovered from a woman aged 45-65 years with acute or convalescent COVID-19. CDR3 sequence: CASSVYQGPIRGGYTF. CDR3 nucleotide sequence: TGTGCCAGCAGCGTATATCAGGGCCCTATTCGAGGAGGCTACACCTTC.